What follows are 32 T cell receptor beta chains derived from one specimen sequenced in a study of regulatory T cells in long-lasting Graves disease. To make TCR beta libraries, researchers used iRepertoire HTBI primers and Arm-PCR of CDR3 regions. TCRdb independently ran MiXCR on the multiplex PCR reads; one entry per CDR3 protein. The table includes roughly 450,000 distinct CDR3 sequences, less than 25% detected once. Time point specified: persistent/refractory GD, antithyroid drugs over 5 years with positive TRAb. Construction of the TCR library relied on RNA isolated from PBMCs. The sequencing here drew on peripheral blood mononuclear cells (PBMCs), taken when the disease was refractory, from a patient treated with antithyroid drugs. The origin of the receptors is a female donor with Graves disease.

The gene calls are TRBV29-1 and TRBJ1-3, with D uncertain. Germline values: CDR1 SQVTM, CDR2 ANQGSEA. Trimming took 2 bases from V and 2 from J, leaving 7 bases between them. This CDR3 has 13 residues. CDR3 sequence: CSVEPSAGNTIYF. The CDR3 nucleotides read TGCAGCGTTGAACCGAGTGCTGGAAACACCATATATTTT.

A word on this clonotype: This may be a read error: a much more frequent sequence differs by one nucleotide. The chain has TRBV6-1 and TRBJ2-4; D remains unclear. CDR1 is MNHNS, CDR2 SASEGT, per germline. V lost 11 bases, J lost 6 bases, and 17 bases lay in between. CDR3 size: 13 residues. CDR3 coding DNA: TGTGCCGCGGCGCCCTCGCTCGGAAACATTCAGTACTTC. Residues: CAAAPSLGNIQYF.

The chain joins TRBV24-1 to TRBJ2-2; 8 bases are shared with TRBD2. Trimming removed 1 base from V and 6 bases from J; junction bases left unmatched: 9. The germline gives CDR1 KGHDR, CDR2 SFDVKD. The length of the CDR3 is 17 residues. The CDR3: CATSDFPLADRSGELFF. The CDR3, as DNA: TGTGCCACCAGTGATTTCCCACTAGCGGATCGTTCCGGGGAGCTGTTTTTT.

A note on this clonotype: The junction shows a germline mismatch at one end, possibly a read error. The rearrangement links TRBV28 to TRBJ1-6, with TRBD1 identical over 8 bases. Germline V CDR1 and CDR2: MDHEN, SYDVKM. This CDR3 contains 14 residues. CDR3 DNA: TGTGTCAGCATCGGACAGGGAGAACATTCACCCCTCCACTTT. Translated: CVSIGQGEHSPLHF.

The V gene is TRBV27, the J gene TRBJ2-5; D not resolved. V lost 4 bases and J 0 bases, leaving 9 bases between the germline ends. Germline V gives CDR1 MNHEY, CDR2 SMNVEV (reference sequence). The CDR3 consists of 14 residues. DNA for the CDR3: TGTGCCAGCAGTTCTCATTTTTACCAAGAGACCCAGTACTTC. It yields the protein CASSSHFYQETQYF.

This clonotype was observed a few times. The chain recombines TRBV5-5 with TRBJ2-7, with 10 bases that match TRBD1. This CDR3 region has 15 residues. V gave up 5 bases and J gave up 0 bases; unmatched junction bases: 5. Germline CDR1 reads SGHKS; CDR2 reads YYEKEE (reference sequence). CDR3 in DNA: TGTGCCAGCAGTACGGGACAGGGGAGCTCCTACGAGCAGTACTTC. This gives the protein CASSTGQGSSYEQYF.

This clonotype was seen many times. V and J are TRBV2 and TRBJ1-2, with a possible D match to TRBD1 (5 bases). Germline V gene data show CDR1 as SNHLY and CDR2 as FYNNEI. V was trimmed by 6 bases and J by 6 bases, leaving 14 bases between them. The CDR3 is made up of 13 amino acids. CDR3 nucleotides: TGTGCCAGCAGATTAATTCAGGGAGATGGCTACACCTTC. Translating gives CASRLIQGDGYTF.

This clonotype was seen many times. The chain joins TRBV2 to TRBJ1-6; 7 bases map to TRBD1. Losses at the gene ends were 5 bases for V and 9 bases for J; bases not matched to a gene: 7. Germline-derived CDR1 and CDR2 are SNHLY and FYNNEI. The CDR3 extends over 14 amino acids. For the CDR3, the DNA is TGTGCCAGCAGTACCCAGGGGGTAGGTTCACCCCTCCACTTT. Translation: CASSTQGVGSPLHF.

The rearrangement uses TRBV30 and TRBJ2-1; D remains unclear. The CDR3 runs 11 residues. Per germline, CDR1 GTSNPN and CDR2 SVGIG (reference sequence). Between the trimmed V and J ends, which lost 0 bases and 10 bases, there was a span of 7 bases. This CDR3 is CAWSVLMEQFF. DNA of the CDR3: TGTGCCTGGAGTGTACTTATGGAGCAGTTCTTC.

This clonotype was seen more than once but under ten times. The chain couples TRBV7-3 to TRBJ2-2; 9 bases are shared with TRBD2. Germline V gene sequence: CDR1 SGHTA, CDR2 FQGTGA. Germline trimming cut 5 bases from V and 5 bases from J; bases unmatched to any gene: 12. The CDR3 sequence is 17 residues long. The CDR3 sequence is CASSPRGVAGVTGELFF. In nucleotides, the CDR3 is TGTGCCAGCAGCCCACGTGGGGTAGCGGGAGTAACCGGGGAGCTGTTTTTT.

Of note for this clonotype: This may arise from a read error, as a much more abundant clone is one base away. This sequence joins TRBV6-1 and TRBJ1-6; D might be TRBD1 (5 bases). V was cut by 4 bases and J by 10 bases, with 17 bases left in between. This CDR3 spans 15 amino acids. Germline loops: CDR1 MNHNS, CDR2 SASEGT. Here the CDR3 reads CASSASIGATSPLHF. The CDR3 DNA reads TGTGCCAGCAGTGCTTCGATAGGGGCTACCTCACCCCTCCACTTT.

This clonotype was seen a handful of times. The V gene is TRBV7-2, the J gene TRBJ1-2, with TRBD1 identical over 9 bases. This CDR3 contains 15 residues. Germline V lookup: CDR1 SGHTA, CDR2 FQGNSA. V shed 5 bases and J 14 bases; nucleotides not matched to a gene: 18. The CDR3 loop reads CASSPILPGQGPYTF. The CDR3 nucleotides read TGTGCCAGCAGCCCAATCTTACCGGGACAGGGCCCTTATACCTTC.

This clonotype was counted at least ten times. The chain uses TRBV6-1 and TRBJ1-1; 8 bases agree with TRBD1. CDR3 length: 14 residues. The ends lost 5 bases at V and 4 bases at J; junction bases unmatched: 6. Germline lookup yields CDR1 MNHNS and CDR2 SASEGT. The CDR3 loop is CASSTIQGGTEAFF. CDR3 DNA: TGTGCCAGCAGTACTATACAGGGGGGCACTGAAGCTTTCTTT.

The genes are TRBV20-1 and TRBJ2-3; TRBD2 matches 8 bases. The V gene end was trimmed by 5 bases and the J gene end by 4 bases; junction bases not matched to a gene: 11. This CDR3 has 15 residues. CDR1 is DFQATT, CDR2 SNEGSKA, per germline (reference sequence). CDR3 coding DNA: TGCAGTGCTGGAAAGTCAGCGGGAGTTGCAGATACGCAGTATTTT. It is translated as CSAGKSAGVADTQYF.

In its sample, this clonotype was seen many times. The chain has TRBV6-1 and TRBJ1-6, with TRBD1 matching over 7 bases. The CDR3 length is 14 residues. The V gene's germline CDR1 is MNHNS and CDR2 SASEGT. With V trimmed by 6 bases and J by 8 bases, 7 bases remained unmatched. The CDR3 loop reads CASSHRDSDSPLHF. The CDR3 bases are TGTGCCAGCAGCCACCGGGACAGTGATTCACCCCTCCACTTT.

This clonotype was seen more than once but under ten times. The rearrangement joins TRBV20-1 to TRBJ1-5, with D perhaps matching TRBD1 (5 bases). The germline V gene has CDR1 DFQATT and CDR2 SNEGSKA (reference sequence). Trimming took off 3 bases at V and 6 bases at J, with 12 bases between the two ends. CDR3 size: 13 residues. The CDR3, as DNA: TGCAGTGCTAGTGAAGGGGCGCTTCAGCCCCAGCATTTT. This gives the protein CSASEGALQPQHF.

This clonotype turned up a few times. The chain combines TRBV9 with TRBJ1-1, with 7 positions matching TRBD1. V lost 0 bases, J lost 3 bases, and 5 bases stayed unmatched. The CDR3 totals 15 residues. Germline values: CDR1 SGDLS, CDR2 YYNGEE. The CDR3 loop is CASSVVVRGDTEAFF. Written as DNA, the CDR3 is TGTGCCAGCAGCGTAGTCGTCAGGGGGGACACTGAAGCTTTCTTT.

This clonotype has ten or more counts. This chain joins TRBV28 and TRBJ2-7; 8 positions match TRBD1. Trimming cost V 5 bases and J 7 bases; bases outside gene matches: 16. Germline V gene lookup returns CDR1 MDHEN and CDR2 SYDVKM. This CDR3 comprises 16 residues. CDR3 residues: CASSPRTGPGLWEQYF. The DNA of the CDR3 is TGTGCCAGCAGTCCGAGGACAGGGCCGGGACTGTGGGAGCAGTACTTC.

With regard to this clonotype: At one end the junction does not follow the germline gene, possibly because of a read error. Written as DNA, the CDR3 is TGTGCCGGCAGTTACCGAGGGGGAGGGATAAACACCGGGGAGCTGTTTTTT. It specifies CAGSYRGGGINTGELFF. This chain connects TRBV6-5 to TRBJ2-2, with TRBD2 as a possible D gene (7 bases). Germline V lookup: CDR1 MNHEY, CDR2 SVGAGI. This CDR3 has 17 residues.

This clonotype was seen only a few times. The chain employs TRBV5-1 and TRBJ2-7; D ambiguous. V gave up 3 bases and J gave up 0 bases, with 10 bases separating them. The CDR3 length is 14 residues. Germline CDR1 reads SGHRS; CDR2 reads YFSETQ. The CDR3 here is CASSYGLNSYEQYF. CDR3 coding DNA: TGCGCCAGCAGCTACGGATTGAACTCCTACGAGCAGTACTTC.

In this sample, this clonotype turned up many times. The rearrangement joins TRBV20-1 to TRBJ1-4; the match to TRBD1 covers 9 bases. From germline, CDR1 is DFQATT and CDR2 SNEGSKA (reference sequence). CDR3 length equals 13 residues. In DNA form, the CDR3 reads TGCAGCGTGACCGGGACAGGGAATGAAAAACTGTTTTTT. It yields the protein CSVTGTGNEKLFF.

The chain recombines TRBV2 with TRBJ1-1; unclear D gene. Trimming stripped 8 bases from V and 3 bases from J, with 13 bases between. Germline assignment: CDR1 SNHLY and CDR2 FYNNEI. CDR3 length: 13 amino acids. The CDR3 DNA reads as TGTGCCAGCTCATCACGGCAACACACTGAAGCTTTCTTT. It is translated as CASSSRQHTEAFF.

The chain recombines TRBV3-1 with TRBJ1-6; D gene uncertain. CDR3 length equals 13 residues. The germline V gene has CDR1 LGHDT and CDR2 YNNKEL (reference sequence). Trimming removed 3 bases from V and 4 bases from J, with 4 bases in between. The CDR3 sequence is CASSQGYNSPLHF. DNA for the CDR3: TGTGCCAGCAGCCAGGGATATAATTCACCCCTCCACTTT.

The V gene is TRBV7-2, the J gene TRBJ1-3; the D gene is possibly TRBD1 (5 bases). CDR1 is SGHTA, CDR2 FQGNSA, per germline. V was shortened by 6 bases and J by 4 bases, with 16 bases between the two germline ends. The length of the CDR3 is 15 residues. The CDR3 here is CASRLGRDAGNTIYF. For the CDR3, the DNA is TGTGCCAGCAGACTCGGGAGGGACGCAGGAAACACCATATATTTT. The entire variable domain, with the rest obtained from reference TRBV7-2 and TRBJ1-3, is as follows: GAGVSQSPSNKVTEKGKDVELRCDPISGHTALYWYRQSLGQGLEFLIYFQGNSAPDKSGLPSDRFSAERTGGSVSTLTIQRTQQEDSAVYLCASRLGRDAGNTIYFGEGSWLTVV.

This clonotype has a handful of counts. The gene calls are TRBV6-2 or TRBV6-3 and TRBJ1-5; possible D gene TRBD1, 6 bases. The CDR3 runs 14 residues. The ends were cut back, 7 bases at V and 7 bases at J, with 17 bases in the middle. Germline-derived CDR1 and CDR2 are MNHEY and SVGEGT. CDR3 protein: CASKFRGAEQPQHF. The CDR3 DNA follows: TGTGCCAGCAAGTTTCGGGGGGCAGAACAGCCCCAGCATTTT.

The V gene is TRBV19, the J gene TRBJ1-5, with TRBD1 as a possible D gene (6 bases). Germline V lookup: CDR1 LNHDA, CDR2 SQIVND (reference sequence). The CDR3 is made up of 16 amino acids. Deletions cut 4 bases from V and 0 bases from J, with 13 bases between. The CDR3 reads CASSTSRQVSNQPQHF. The CDR3 DNA is TGTGCCAGTAGTACCTCCCGACAGGTTAGCAATCAGCCCCAGCATTTT. Full variable domain (missing parts from reference TRBV19 and TRBJ1-5): DGGITQSPKYLFRKEGQNVTLSCEQNLNHDAMYWYRQDPGQGLRLIYYSQIVNDFQKGDIAEGYSVSREKKESFPLTVTSAQKNPTAFYLCASSTSRQVSNQPQHFGDGTRLSIL.

This chain uses TRBV10-2 with TRBJ2-7; 9 bases are shared with TRBD2. CDR1 WSHSY and CDR2 SAAADI come from the germline V gene. V lost 0 bases, J lost 5 bases, and 5 bases stayed unmatched. The CDR3 sequence is 15 residues long. This chain's CDR3 is CASSESSSGSDEQYF. The DNA of the CDR3 is TGCGCCAGCAGTGAGTCGAGTAGCGGGAGTGACGAGCAGTACTTC.

The chain joins TRBV24-1 to TRBJ2-7; possible D gene TRBD1, 5 bases. V was clipped by 5 bases and J by 5 bases, with 9 bases between them. Germline V gene sequence: CDR1 KGHDR, CDR2 SFDVKD. The CDR3 runs to 12 residues. The CDR3 protein is CATSGQGDEQYF. CDR3 nucleotides: TGTGCCACCAGTGGGCAGGGTGACGAGCAGTACTTC.

This clonotype was picked up a small number of times. The gene calls are TRBV18 and TRBJ1-1; D not resolved. CDR1 is KGHSH, CDR2 LQKENI, per germline. The CDR3 extends over 9 amino acids. Trimming removed 11 bases at V and 8 bases at J, with 9 bases between. CDR3 coding DNA: TGTGCCGGGGAGGTCGAAGCTTTCTTT. Its translation: CAGEVEAFF.

This clonotype has a count of ten or more. J is TRBJ2-5 and V is TRBV27; no definite D call. Germline CDR1 and CDR2: MNHEY and SMNVEV (reference sequence). This CDR3 has 13 amino acids. Trimming cost V 8 bases and J 9 bases, with 19 bases left between them. The CDR3 sequence: CASANERASSQYF. CDR3 coding DNA: TGTGCCAGCGCGAACGAACGTGCAAGTTCCCAGTACTTC.

This clonotype was found many times. This chain links TRBV2 with TRBJ1-2; 8 bases match TRBD1. The V gene's germline CDR1 is SNHLY and CDR2 FYNNEI. CDR3 length: 14 residues. V trimming: 6 bases; J trimming: 4 bases; junction bases outside the gene matches: 7. CDR3 DNA: TGTGCCAGCAGGCCCCAGGGGGCAGTCTATGGCTACACCTTC. This gives the protein CASRPQGAVYGYTF.

The chain joins TRBV28 to TRBJ1-5; TRBD1 matches at 9 bases. With V trimmed by 5 bases and J by 2 bases, 10 bases remained unmatched. From germline, CDR1 is MDHEN and CDR2 SYDVKM. The CDR3 sequence is 17 residues long. The CDR3 DNA is TGTGCCAGCAGTCCGGGACAGGGTTTTGGTCGCAATCAGCCCCAGCATTTT. It yields the protein CASSPGQGFGRNQPQHF.